This TCR beta chain was obtained from a study of T cells in women clearing cervical HPV infection. The wider study: No precancer developed; the control's incident HPV16 infection cleared within 12 months. Only a few women had HLA typing results available. General study points: Combining TCR richness with V gene abundances gave approximately 0.84 AUC.

Clones were sequenced by immunoSEQ multiplex PCR, and TCRdb holds only the in-frame ones, with some missing. Its clone listing holds roughly 40,000 clones. Turning to this clone: Antigen unknown. The CDR3 end lies 3 residues beyond the end of the read and is filled in from the germline J gene.

CDR1 is MNHNS, CDR2 SASEGT, per germline. This CDR3 spans 17 amino acids. With V trimmed by 2 bases and J by 0 bases, 5 bases remained unmatched. The sequence came from a woman aged 18-70 years with a cervical HPV16 infection that either progressed to CIN3+ or cleared (not recorded which). Sequenced material: blood buffy coat. The chain links TRBV6-1 to TRBJ2-5; 11 positions match TRBD2. The CDR3 protein is CASSERLAGGNQETQYF. Partial CDR3 DNA: TGTGCCAGCAGTGAACGGCTAGCGGGGGGAAACCAAGAGACC.